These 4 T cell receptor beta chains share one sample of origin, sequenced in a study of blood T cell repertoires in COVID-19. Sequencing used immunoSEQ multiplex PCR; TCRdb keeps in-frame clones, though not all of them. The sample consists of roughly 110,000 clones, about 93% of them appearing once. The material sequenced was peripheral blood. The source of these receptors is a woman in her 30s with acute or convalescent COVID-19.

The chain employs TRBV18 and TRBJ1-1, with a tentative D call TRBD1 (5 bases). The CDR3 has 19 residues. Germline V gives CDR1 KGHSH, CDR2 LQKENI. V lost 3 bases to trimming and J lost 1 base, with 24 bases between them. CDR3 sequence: CASSPSKRPHWGANTEAFF. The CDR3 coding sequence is TGTGCCAGCTCACCTTCGAAGAGGCCACACTGGGGCGCGAACACTGAAGCTTTCTTT.

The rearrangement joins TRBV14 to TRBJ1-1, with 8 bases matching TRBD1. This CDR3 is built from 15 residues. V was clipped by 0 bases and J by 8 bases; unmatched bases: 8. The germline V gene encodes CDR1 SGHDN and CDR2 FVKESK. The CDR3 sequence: CASSQDSGGRREAFF. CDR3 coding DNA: TGTGCCAGCAGCCAAGATTCAGGGGGCCGTCGGGAAGCTTTCTTT.

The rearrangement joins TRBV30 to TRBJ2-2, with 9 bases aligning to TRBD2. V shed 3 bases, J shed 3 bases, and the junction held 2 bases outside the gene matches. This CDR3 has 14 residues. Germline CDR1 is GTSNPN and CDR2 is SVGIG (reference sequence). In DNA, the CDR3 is TGTGCCTGGAGGGGACTAGCAGACACCGGGGAGCTGTTTTTT. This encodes CAWRGLADTGELFF.

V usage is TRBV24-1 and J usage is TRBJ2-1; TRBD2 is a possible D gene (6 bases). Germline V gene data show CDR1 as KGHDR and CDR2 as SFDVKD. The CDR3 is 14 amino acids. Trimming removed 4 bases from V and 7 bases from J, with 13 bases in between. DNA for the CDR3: TGTGCCACCAGTGAGGCGGGAACGGAGAATGAGCAGTTCTTC. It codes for CATSEAGTENEQFF.